These T cell receptor beta chains were read from a single sample in a study of PD-1 blockade in classical Hodgkin lymphoma. Libraries were prepared by immunoSEQ multiplex PCR; TCRdb keeps only in-frame clonotypes and omits some of them. The data hold approximately 17,000 clones, with approximately 92% observed a single time. The sequenced material came from peripheral blood mononuclear cells (PBMCs). The receptors were gathered from a human donor with classical Hodgkin lymphoma. Each CDR3 is given with its conserved first and last residue. A D gene is named only where the DNA matches it firmly. Expanded clones are given a class, and other clones once, few, many or no size at all.

j_call,clone_size,v_call,d_call,cdr3_nt,cdr3_aa
TRBJ2-5,-,TRBV30,TRBD1,TGTGCCTGGAGTGACGACAGGGGGGAGACCCAGTACTTC,CAWSDDRGETQYF
TRBJ2-7,once,TRBV5-5,TRBD1,TGTGCCAGCAGCTATTTCCGGGACAGGGGCATCTACGAGCAGTACTTC,CASSYFRDRGIYEQYF
TRBJ1-1,few,TRBV4-1,-,TGCGCCAGCAGCCAATTACGTCTGACAAGAGGACCGAACACTGAAGCTTTCTTT,CASSQLRLTRGPNTEAFF
TRBJ1-1,-,TRBV27,-,TGTGCCAGCAGTTTTTGGGGGGTCACTGAAGCTTTCTTT,CASSFWGVTEAFF
TRBJ2-5,-,TRBV9,TRBD2,TGTGCCAGCAGCGTAGATCCAGCGGGACGAGAGACCCAGTACTTC,CASSVDPAGRETQYF
TRBJ2-3,-,TRBV2,-,TGTGCCAGCAGACTAGGAGATACGCAGTATTTT,CASRLGDTQYF
TRBJ2-1,-,TRBV7-2,-,TGTGCCAGCAGCTTAGGCATGGCTTCCAATGAGCAGTTCTTC,CASSLGMASNEQFF
TRBJ2-5,-,TRBV25-1,-,TGTGCCAGCAGTGCCCAGGACAGCCAAGAGACCCAGTACTTC,CASSAQDSQETQYF
TRBJ2-1,-,TRBV5-1,TRBD2,TGCGCCAGCAGCTCGGGAGGGAGCTCCTACAATGAGCAGTTCTTC,CASSSGGSSYNEQFF
TRBJ2-6,-,TRBV5-6,-,TGTGCCAGCAGCCCCCAGGGGAGTGGGGCCAACGTCCTGACTTTC,CASSPQGSGANVLTF
TRBJ2-1,-,TRBV7-2,-,TGTGCCAGCAGCTTGGCTAGCCGGAGCTCCTACAATGAGCAGTTCTTC,CASSLASRSSYNEQFF
TRBJ2-3,few,TRBV13,-,TGTGCCAGCAGCTTAGAATTCGGGGGAAAAGATACGCAGTATTTT,CASSLEFGGKDTQYF
TRBJ1-6,-,TRBV7-9,-,TGTGCCAGCAGCTTGGGGAGGGATTCACCCCTCCACTTT,CASSLGRDSPLHF
TRBJ1-6,-,TRBV25-1,-,TGTGCCAGCAGTGATGGGGGGGTCTCACCCCTCCACTTT,CASSDGGVSPLHF
TRBJ2-2,-,TRBV9,-,TGTGCCAGCAGCGTAGCTAACGTCGGGAGTGTTACCGGGGAGCTGTTTTTT,CASSVANVGSVTGELFF
TRBJ2-3,-,TRBV11-2,TRBD1,TGTGCCAGCAGCTTAGACAGGGGGCGAAGCACAGATACGCAGTATTTT,CASSLDRGRSTDTQYF
TRBJ1-1,-,TRBV28,-,TGTGCCAGCAGTTTATCAGGAGGTTTTTGGAACACTGAAGCTTTCTTT,CASSLSGGFWNTEAFF
TRBJ2-5,once,TRBV29-1,-,TGCAGCGCAGCCGGGCAGGGGGGGGAGACCCAGTACTTC,CSAAGQGGETQYF
TRBJ1-5,-,TRBV7-9,-,TGTGCCAGCAGCTTAGATGGGAGAAACAATCAGCCCCAGCATTTT,CASSLDGRNNQPQHF
TRBJ2-5,-,TRBV6-1,-,TGTGCCAGCAGTGAACAAGAGACCCAGTACTTC,CASSEQETQYF
TRBJ1-1,-,TRBV28,-,TGTGCCAGCAGTTTACGTCGGGGCACTGAAGCTTTCTTT,CASSLRRGTEAFF
TRBJ2-1,once,TRBV12-5,TRBD2,TGTGCTAGTGGCCAAACTAGGACTAGCGATTTGGAGCAGTTCTTC,CASGQTRTSDLEQFF
TRBJ1-2,-,TRBV30,-,TGTGCCTGGAGTTATTCCCCGCCCTATGGCTACACCTTC,CAWSYSPPYGYTF
TRBJ1-1,-,TRBV2,-,TGTGCCAGCAGTGAGGATAAGGGCCCTGAAGCTTTCTTT,CASSEDKGPEAFF
TRBJ1-1,-,TRBV5-4,-,TGTGCCAGCAGCCTAGACAAGAACACTGAAGCTTTCTTT,CASSLDKNTEAFF
TRBJ1-6,-,TRBV12-5,TRBD1,TGTGCTAGTGGTTTGGTCCTGACAGGGACACCCTATAATTCACCCCTCCACTTT,CASGLVLTGTPYNSPLHF
TRBJ1-4,-,TRBV28,-,TGTGCCAGCAGGAGAAGATCAACTAATGAAAAACTGTTTTTT,CASRRRSTNEKLFF
TRBJ2-7,-,TRBV28,-,TGTGCCAGCACGAGGGATCGCTACGAGCAGTACTTC,CASTRDRYEQYF
TRBJ2-7,-,TRBV5-1,TRBD1,TGCGCCAGCAGCATCGGGACAGAAGGTAGGGAGCAGTACTTC,CASSIGTEGREQYF
TRBJ2-5,-,TRBV15,-,TGTGCCACCAGCAGAGATCCCGGGGAGACCCAGTACTTC,CATSRDPGETQYF
TRBJ1-1,-,TRBV10-1,-,TGCGCCAGCAGTGAGTCGAGGGCTGAAGCTTTCTTT,CASSESRAEAFF
TRBJ2-1,-,TRBV7-5,-,TGTGTCAGAACCCCCAGGGCCTTACGTGAGCAGTTCTTC,CVRTPRALREQFF
TRBJ1-5,-,TRBV7-7,-,TGTGCCAGCAGCTTTTGGGGGCCGGGACTGAAGCCCCAGCATTTT,CASSFWGPGLKPQHF
TRBJ1-3,once,TRBV10-3,-,TGTGCCATCACCGACCGGGGTAGTGGAGGAAACACCATATATTTT,CAITDRGSGGNTIYF
TRBJ2-3,-,TRBV27,-,TGTGCCAGCAGTTTAAAGCAGAACACAGATACGCAGTATTTT,CASSLKQNTDTQYF
TRBJ2-2,-,TRBV4-1,TRBD2,TGCGCCAGCAGTAGAGGGGGACTAGTAAAAGGCGGGGAGCTGTTTTTT,CASSRGGLVKGGELFF
TRBJ2-6,once,TRBV9,TRBD1,TGTGCCAGCAGGGTAACGACAGGGGCCGGGGCCAACGTCCTGACTTTC,CASRVTTGAGANVLTF
TRBJ1-1,-,TRBV27,TRBD1,TGTGCCAGCAGACGGGACAGGTTGGATACCACTGAAGCTTTCTTT,CASRRDRLDTTEAFF
TRBJ2-7,-,TRBV7-9,TRBD1,TGTGCCAGCAGCCCCGGGACAGGCACCTACGAGCAGTACTTC,CASSPGTGTYEQYF
TRBJ2-7,-,TRBV5-1,TRBD1,TGCGCCAGCAGCCGGGACAGCTACGAGCAGTACTTC,CASSRDSYEQYF
TRBJ1-1,-,TRBV5-5,TRBD1,TGTGCCAGCAGCTTGCGGCAGGGGGCTCGGGCTGAAGCTTTCTTT,CASSLRQGARAEAFF
TRBJ1-5,once,TRBV4-1,-,TGCGCCAGCAGCCACTTGTTAGGGGGGATCGGCAATCAGCCCCAGCATTTT,CASSHLLGGIGNQPQHF
TRBJ2-7,-,TRBV25-1,-,TGTGCCAGCAGTGCCAGGGTTCTCCACGAGCAGTACTTC,CASSARVLHEQYF
TRBJ1-2,-,TRBV25-1,-,TGTGCCAGCAGTGAACCCGGGGGGGAAATGGATAACTATGGCTACACCTTC,CASSEPGGEMDNYGYTF
TRBJ2-1,once,TRBV7-6,TRBD2,TGTGCCAGCAGCGCGGGACTAGCGGAGCAGTTCTTC,CASSAGLAEQFF
TRBJ2-7,-,TRBV15,-,TGTGCCACCAGCAGACAGAGGGAGTCCTACGAGCAGTACTTC,CATSRQRESYEQYF
TRBJ2-1,-,TRBV10-3,TRBD2,TGTGCCATCAGTTTAGGACTAGCGGCCTACAATGAGCAGTTCTTC,CAISLGLAAYNEQFF
TRBJ2-7,once,TRBV25-1,TRBD2,TGTGCCAGCAGTGCGGGGACTAGTTTATCCTACGAGCAGTACTTC,CASSAGTSLSYEQYF
TRBJ2-3,-,TRBV6-6,-,TGTGCCAGCAGTCCTCCTGACTCGTCCGAGATAGATACGCAGTATTTT,CASSPPDSSEIDTQYF
TRBJ2-5,once,TRBV6-5,-,TGTGCCAGCAGCTTTAACCGGGGTTTGGAGACCCAGTACTTC,CASSFNRGLETQYF
TRBJ2-7,-,TRBV25-1,TRBD1,TGTGCCAGCAGTGGTTCTCCGGGACAGGGTTACGAGCAGTACTTC,CASSGSPGQGYEQYF
TRBJ2-2,once,TRBV11-2,-,TGTGCCAGCAGCTTAGCGACCGGGGAGCTGTTTTTT,CASSLATGELFF
TRBJ1-5,-,TRBV5-4,TRBD1,TGTGCCAGCAGCTCGGACAGGGGGAAGGATCAGCCCCAGCATTTT,CASSSDRGKDQPQHF
TRBJ1-4,-,TRBV5-6,-,TGTGCCAGCAGCTTAATACGGGCTAATGAAAAACTGTTTTTT,CASSLIRANEKLFF
TRBJ2-7,-,TRBV6-6,-,TGTGCCAGCACTGACTCAACTTACTACGAGCAGTACTTC,CASTDSTYYEQYF
TRBJ1-2,-,TRBV28,-,TGTGCCAGCAGCCCCTCGCAGGGGTGGGGTAACTATGGCTACACCTTC,CASSPSQGWGNYGYTF
TRBJ1-3,-,TRBV6-5,-,TGTGCCAGCAGTTTCTACACCATATATTTT,CASSFYTIYF